The rows below give T cell receptor beta chains drawn from one sample of a study of blood T cell repertoires in COVID-19. TCRdb's copy holds only in-frame clones and misses some; the assay was immunoSEQ multiplex PCR. The sample lists just under 350,000 clones, roughly 90% seen once, with 6% to 8.5% in the top ten. Sequencing was carried out using peripheral blood. The receptors stem from a woman aged 70-85 years with COVID-19, enrolled during active disease. Both conserved end residues are part of each CDR3. Fields, in order: clone size, D gene, J gene, V gene, CDR3 protein, CDR3 DNA. D genes are given only for firm matches. Rows may omit the clone size; those that give it use once, few, many or a size class.

NA | NA | TRBJ1-1 | TRBV5-1 | CASSLVLGAEAFF | TGCGCCAGCAGCTTGGTGCTGGGCGCTGAAGCTTTCTTT
NA | NA | TRBJ2-1 | TRBV2 | CASKQYNEQFF | TGTGCCAGCAAACAGTACAATGAGCAGTTCTTC
NA | TRBD1 | TRBJ1-1 | TRBV2 | CASIRAGGRDTEAFF | TGTGCCAGCATTCGGGCAGGGGGGCGGGACACTGAAGCTTTCTTT
NA | TRBD1 | TRBJ1-2 | TRBV25-1 | CASSATDRGIYGYTF | TGTGCCAGCAGTGCCACGGACAGGGGGATCTATGGCTACACCTTC
NA | TRBD2 | TRBJ2-7 | TRBV12-5 | CASGLVVTSGFYEQYF | TGTGCTAGTGGTTTGGTAGTCACTAGCGGGTTCTACGAGCAGTACTTC
NA | TRBD1 | TRBJ1-1 | TRBV5-1 | CASSLGQGAEYTEAFF | TGCGCCAGCAGCCTTGGACAGGGGGCTGAGTACACTGAAGCTTTCTTT
NA | NA | TRBJ1-3 | TRBV3-1/TRBV3-2 | CASSQDRTAGNTIYF | TGTGCCAGCAGCCAAGATCGGACAGCCGGAAACACCATATATTTT
once | TRBD1 | TRBJ1-1 | TRBV28 | CASSLTGGGQSTEAFF | TGTGCCAGCAGTTTGACAGGGGGGGGACAGAGCACTGAAGCTTTCTTT
many | NA | TRBJ2-1 | TRBV3-1/TRBV3-2 | CASSQDGQTLTLGEQFF | TGTGCCAGCAGCCAGGACGGACAGACACTCACTTTGGGTGAGCAGTTCTTC
NA | TRBD1 | TRBJ1-4 | TRBV6-1 | CASSETGGWEKLFF | TGTGCCAGCAGTGAAACAGGGGGCTGGGAAAAACTGTTTTTT